The subject of this entry is one T cell receptor beta chain. Other DNA sequences within the sample encode an identical CDR3. This record comes from a study of shared clonotypes between healthy human individuals. For every subset, genomic DNA was evenly distributed across several immunoSEQ plates. Approximately 200 ng DNA, 30,000 to 35,000 T cell genomes, went into each sorted-subset replicate PCR. Clones were read by immunoSEQ multiplex PCR, and TCRdb kept only the in-frame ones, dropping some. The data show 2 million to 2.5 million clones, around 90% seen once. Trimming took off 1 base at V and 4 bases at J, with 7 bases between the two ends. Germline V gene data show CDR1 as SGHTA and CDR2 as FQGNSA. The CDR3 spans 13 residues. Everyone who donated was a Caucasian adult who lived in Nashville, Tennessee.

This clonotype was obtained from a man in his late teens or twenties in good health. Some clones in this sample may be carry-over from other donors' samples. The chain uses TRBV7-2 and TRBJ1-2; TRBD1 is a possible D gene (6 bases). The specimen was naive CD4+ T cells from PBMCs. Subset meaning: CD45RA+ positively selected. This chain's CDR3 is CASSLGGAYGYTF. The DNA of the CDR3 is TGTGCCAGCAGCTTAGGGGGGGCCTATGGCTACACCTTC.